Presented here are 15 T cell receptor beta chains from one specimen sequenced in a study of cytomegalovirus exposure and HLA in healthy donors. PCR primers comprised 60 Vbeta and 13 Jbeta primers. The repertoire was sequenced with immunoSEQ multiplex PCR; TCRdb's copy has only in-frame clones and lacks some. The table includes around 69,000 clones, 70% detected once. Sequencing used PBMCs. All receptors derive from a woman aged 50 to 60 in good health and CMV-seropositive.

The rearrangement joins TRBV11-1 to TRBJ2-2; the D is unclear. V lost 5 bases and J lost 7, with 8 bases in between. Per the germline V gene, CDR1 is SGHAT and CDR2 is FQDESV (reference sequence). The CDR3 totals 12 residues. CDR3 in DNA: TGTGCCAGCAGCCCAGATTACGGGGAGCTGTTTTTT. Translation: CASSPDYGELFF. The variable domain in full, with the rest retrieved from reference TRBV11-1 and TRBJ2-2, is EAEVAQSPRYKITEKSQAVAFWCDPISGHATLYWYRQILGQGPELLVQFQDESVVDDSQLPKDRFSAERLKGVDSTLKIQPAELGDSAMYLCASSPDYGELFFGEGSRLTVL.

This sequence joins TRBV4-1 and TRBJ2-5, with 7 bases lining up with TRBD2. Trimming at V came to 3 bases and at J to 5 bases, leaving 6 bases not matched to a gene. This CDR3 is 14 amino acids long. Germline V gene sequence: CDR1 MGHRA, CDR2 YSYEKL. The CDR3 bases are TGCGCCAGCAGCCACTGGGGGGGTACGGAGACCCAGTACTTC. Translating gives CASSHWGGTETQYF.

This clone was counted between two and nine times. The rearrangement joins TRBV6-4 to TRBJ2-1; 15 bases align to TRBD2. The CDR3 has 15 amino acids. Germline V CDR1 and CDR2: MRHNA, SNTAGT. With V trimmed by 5 bases and J by 8 bases, 4 bases remained unmatched. The CDR3 loop reads CASSLGTSGGHEQFF. CDR3 DNA: TGTGCCAGCAGTCTCGGGACTAGCGGGGGGCATGAGCAGTTCTTC.

The DNA of the CDR3 is TGCGCCAGCAGCGAGTCATTGACAGGGCCTGAAGCTTTCTTT. Translating gives CASSESLTGPEAFF. The chain carries TRBV5-1 and TRBJ1-1, with TRBD1 matching over 7 bases. The V gene's germline CDR1 is SGHRS and CDR2 YFSETQ. This CDR3 region has 14 residues. V dropped 4 bases and J dropped 6; count of bases not matched to a gene: 9.

This clone was recorded a few times. V is TRBV9 and J is TRBJ1-3; perhaps TRBD1 as D (5 bases). Looked up from germline, CDR1 is SGDLS and CDR2 is YYNGEE. Trimming removed 0 bases at V and 3 bases at J, with 16 bases between. This CDR3 is 17 amino acids long. The CDR3 here is CASSVGWRGLFGNTIYF. Here the CDR3 DNA reads TGTGCCAGCAGCGTAGGCTGGAGGGGCCTCTTTGGAAACACCATATATTTT.

This chain uses TRBV7-2 with TRBJ2-1; 13 nucleotides align to TRBD2. This CDR3 has 15 residues. The germline V gene has CDR1 SGHTA and CDR2 FQGNSA. After removal of 5 bases from V and 7 bases from J, the junction contained 5 bases not matched to a gene. Here the CDR3 DNA reads TGTGCCAGCAGCGTGACTAGCGGGAGGCTTAATGAGCAGTTCTTC. The encoded protein is CASSVTSGRLNEQFF.

The chain employs TRBV4-1 and TRBJ2-2; 9 bases align to TRBD2. Trimming removed 1 base from V and 6 bases from J; junction bases left unmatched: 9. The CDR3 runs 17 residues. Germline V gene sequence: CDR1 MGHRA, CDR2 YSYEKL. CDR3 sequence (DNA): TGCGCCAGCAGCCAAGCCCGAGGCGGGAGGGCCCCCGGGGAGCTGTTTTTT. Translating it yields CASSQARGGRAPGELFF.

The chain couples TRBV25-1 to TRBJ1-1; D is perhaps TRBD1 (5 bases). Germline V gene sequence: CDR1 MGHDK, CDR2 SYGVNS. Trimming removed 4 bases from V and 6 bases from J, with 18 bases in between. The CDR3 runs 15 residues. CDR3 nucleotides: TGTGCCAGCAGTGGACAGTGGAGTGTGGTCCCTGAAGCTTTCTTT. This sequence encodes CASSGQWSVVPEAFF.

The gene calls are TRBV30 and TRBJ1-5; tentatively, D is TRBD1 (5 bases). CDR1 is GTSNPN and CDR2 is SVGIG in the germline V gene (reference sequence). Trimming shortened V by 0 bases and J by 4 bases, and 19 bases separated the two germline ends. The CDR3 length is 17 residues. The CDR3 sequence: CAWSVNWGGVGNQPQHF. In DNA, the CDR3 is TGTGCCTGGAGTGTAAATTGGGGAGGGGTAGGGAATCAGCCCCAGCATTTT.

V and J are TRBV30 and TRBJ1-3; D call uncertain. CDR1 GTSNPN and CDR2 SVGIG come from the germline V gene (reference sequence). V lost 2 bases and J lost 1, with 12 bases in between. The CDR3 is 15 amino acids. CDR3 sequence: CAWSKQRVSGNTIYF. CDR3 sequence (DNA): TGTGCCTGGAGTAAACAGAGGGTTTCTGGAAACACCATATATTTT.

The chain recombines TRBV7-2 with TRBJ2-1, with 8 bases identical to TRBD1. Trimming took 3 bases from V and 10 from J; bases not matched to a gene: 5. The CDR3 sequence is 13 residues long. Germline CDR1 is SGHTA and CDR2 is FQGNSA. The CDR3 coding sequence is TGTGCCAGCAGCTTCACCGGACAGGGCGAGCAGTTCTTC. This encodes CASSFTGQGEQFF.

This clone was found a few times. V is TRBV11-3 and J is TRBJ2-1; 10 bases agree with TRBD2. V was pared by 4 bases and J by 9 bases, with 9 bases of the junction left unmatched. This CDR3 contains 15 residues. CDR1 SGHNT and CDR2 YENEEA come from the germline V gene. This CDR3 reads CASSSEREGRSEQFF. CDR3 DNA sequence: TGTGCCAGCAGCTCTGAGCGGGAGGGCCGAAGTGAGCAGTTCTTC.

This chain uses TRBV11-3 with TRBJ2-7; 14 bases match TRBD2. J was trimmed by 2 bases and V by 5 bases; bases with no gene match: 8. The CDR3 covers 17 residues. Germline V gene sequence: CDR1 SGHNT, CDR2 YENEEA. The CDR3 DNA reads as TGTGCCAGCAGCGGGCCGGGACTAGCGGGAGAGGCCTACGAGCAGTACTTC. Its translation is CASSGPGLAGEAYEQYF.

The genes are TRBV9 and TRBJ2-1, with TRBD2 identical over 8 bases. Germline CDR1 and CDR2: SGDLS and YYNGEE. Unmatched junction bases numbered 9, after V lost 0 bases and J lost 7 bases. CDR3 length equals 16 residues. CDR3 in amino acids: CASSVAISGSWNEQFF. The DNA for the CDR3 is TGTGCCAGCAGCGTAGCCATAAGCGGGAGTTGGAATGAGCAGTTCTTC.

With respect to this clone: Other DNA sequences in the sample encode the same CDR3. This sequence joins TRBV27 and TRBJ2-2, with D hard to call. V was shortened by 6 bases and J by 4 bases, with 12 bases between the two germline ends. The CDR3 spans 14 residues. CDR1 and CDR2 (germline): MNHEY, SMNVEV (reference sequence). The DNA for the CDR3 is TGTGCCAGCAGCACAGACACATTCACCGGGGAGCTGTTTTTT. Translation: CASSTDTFTGELFF.